Shown below are 30 T cell receptor beta chains from a single sample sequenced in a study of CD8+CD57+ T cells in acquired aplastic anemia. TCR beta VDJ and CDR3 profiling used genomic DNA as template. One entry per CDR3 protein results from TCRdb running MiXCR on the reads. The sample comprises 150,000 to 200,000 distinct CDR3 sequences, approximately 46% of which are singletons, and 2.9% rests with the top ten. The sample was sorted CD4+, CD8+, or CD8+CD57+ T cells (not recorded which) from PBMCs. The receptors derive from a human donor in good health.

In regard to this clonotype: The germline gene is not matched at one end of the junction; a read error may be the cause. The J gene is TRBJ2-3, the V gene TRBV10-1, with TRBD2 matching over 13 bases. The CDR3 is made up of 17 amino acids. The V gene's germline CDR1 is WNHNN and CDR2 SYGVQD (reference sequence). The DNA of the CDR3 is TGCGCCAGCAGTGATCGGACTAGCGGGAGAGGGGCGGATACGCGGTATTTT. Protein product: CASSDRTSGRGADTRYF.

The rearrangement links TRBV10-3 to TRBJ2-5; D gene unclear. Germline-derived CDR1 and CDR2 are ENHRY and SYGVKD. V lost 6 bases to trimming and J lost 5 bases, with 10 bases between them. This CDR3 region has 12 residues. This chain's CDR3 is CAIRRAGETQYF. The CDR3 nucleotides are TGTGCCATCAGGCGAGCCGGCGAGACCCAGTACTTC.

The V call is TRBV15, the J call TRBJ1-2; D is ambiguous. The V end lost 5 bases, the J end lost 2 bases, and 12 bases lay between the germline ends. The CDR3 extends over 14 amino acids. The germline gives CDR1 LNHNV, CDR2 YYDKDF (reference sequence). CDR3 region: CATSYVLGNYGYTF. CDR3 nucleotide sequence: TGTGCCACCAGCTACGTCTTGGGGAACTATGGCTACACCTTC.

The DNA for the CDR3 is TGTGCCACCAGTGATCCTACTAGCGGGATCGGAGAGACCCAGTACTTC. Translating it yields CATSDPTSGIGETQYF. The chain combines TRBV24-1 with TRBJ2-5, with 10 bases identical to TRBD2. J gave up 4 bases and V 3 bases, and 7 bases lay outside the gene matches. The CDR3 runs to 16 residues. Germline CDR1 reads KGHDR; CDR2 reads SFDVKD.

This clonotype was recorded at least ten times. The chain couples TRBV7-6 to TRBJ2-1, with 11 bases fitting TRBD2. With 5 bases clipped from V and 2 bases from J, the junction kept 8 bases outside the gene matches. CDR1 is SGHVS and CDR2 is FNYEAQ in the germline V gene. This CDR3 region has 17 residues. CDR3 residues: CASSLLAGGGTYNEQFF. For the CDR3, the DNA is TGTGCCAGCAGCCTGCTAGCGGGAGGAGGGACCTACAATGAGCAGTTCTTC.

This clonotype was counted between two and nine times. The J gene is TRBJ1-1, the V gene TRBV2; 7 bases fit TRBD1. The junction had 9 bases not matched to a gene; V was cut back by 8 bases and J by 3 bases. Germline assignment: CDR1 SNHLY and CDR2 FYNNEI. The CDR3 has 14 residues. DNA for the CDR3: TGTGCCAGCTCGGGGGACAGAGTTTACACTGAAGCTTTCTTT. Its protein is CASSGDRVYTEAFF.

Regarding this clonotype: A single base separates this from a much larger clone, so it may be a read error. This sequence joins TRBV5-1 and TRBJ1-4; TRBD1 aligns across 7 bases. The V gene end was trimmed by 2 bases and the J gene end by 8 bases; junction bases not matched to a gene: 9. Germline V gene sequence: CDR1 SGHRS, CDR2 YFSETQ. CDR3 size: 15 residues. CDR3: CASSFADREAEKLFF. Here the CDR3 DNA reads TGCGCCAGCAGCTTTGCCGACAGGGAAGCGGAAAAACTGTTTTTT. Combining the CDR3 with reference TRBV5-1 and TRBJ1-4 gives the whole variable domain KAGVTQTPRYLIKTRGQQVTLSCSPISGHRSVSWYQQTPGQGLQFLFEYFSETQRNKGNFPGRFSGRQFSNSRSEMNVSTLELGDSALYLCASSFADREAEKLFFGSGTQLSVL.

The V gene is TRBV2, the J gene TRBJ2-7; D is unresolved. V was clipped by 6 bases and J by 0 bases, with 12 bases between them. Germline V gene data show CDR1 as SNHLY and CDR2 as FYNNEI. CDR3 length equals 14 residues. CDR3 nucleotide sequence: TGTGCCAGCAGGCTAATTACAAGCTCCTACGAGCAGTACTTC. This codes for CASRLITSSYEQYF.

The chain has TRBV19 and TRBJ2-3; 9 nucleotides line up with TRBD2. CDR3 size: 18 residues. Germline loops: CDR1 LNHDA, CDR2 SQIVND (reference sequence). J gave up 4 bases and V 0 bases, and 11 bases lay outside the gene matches. This CDR3 is CASSIDKSGGRGADTQYF. CDR3 DNA: TGTGCCAGTAGTATAGATAAATCTGGCGGGAGGGGAGCAGATACGCAGTATTTT.

This clonotype appeared a single time. This may be a read error, as it is one base from a much larger clone. The rearrangement joins TRBV11-2 to TRBJ2-7, with a possible D match to TRBD2 (6 bases). The V end was cut by 5 bases, the J end by 4 bases, with 18 bases between. The CDR3 runs to 15 residues. Per the germline V gene, CDR1 is SGHAT and CDR2 is FQNNGV. The CDR3, as DNA: TGTGCCAGCAGCCTCGTGACGGGAGTAGCATACGAGCAGTACTTC. It codes for CASSLVTGVAYEQYF. Supplemented by reference TRBV11-2 and TRBJ2-7, the full variable domain reads EAGVAQSPRYKIIEKRQSVAFWCNPISGHATLYWYQQILGQGPKLLIQFQNNGVVDDSQLPKDRFSAERLKGVDSTLKIQPAKLEDSAVYLCASSLVTGVAYEQYFGPGTRLTVT.

CDR3: CASSYGGTGVGNTIYF. The CDR3 bases are TGTGCCAGCAGTTACGGGGGGACAGGGGTCGGAAACACCATATATTTT. The rearrangement uses TRBV6-6 and TRBJ1-3, with 10 bases lining up with TRBD1. Germline-derived CDR1 and CDR2 are MNHNY and SVGAGI (reference sequence). The CDR3 spans 16 residues. Germline trimming cut 2 bases from V and 4 bases from J; bases unmatched to any gene: 5.

The chain has TRBV15 and TRBJ2-3, with D possibly being TRBD1 (6 bases). Germline-derived CDR1 and CDR2 are LNHNV and YYDKDF (reference sequence). This CDR3 is 14 amino acids long. Trimming removed 8 bases from V and 1 base from J, with 13 bases in between. CDR3 loop: CATAGRGGTDTQYF. The CDR3 DNA reads as TGTGCCACCGCGGGCAGGGGAGGCACAGATACGCAGTATTTT.

The rearrangement links TRBV24-1 to TRBJ2-6, with D tentatively TRBD1 (5 bases). V gave up 4 bases and J gave up 4 bases, with 13 bases separating them. This CDR3 comprises 16 residues. Germline V gives CDR1 KGHDR, CDR2 SFDVKD. Here the CDR3 DNA reads TGTGCCACCAGTGAGGGCAGGGCGACCGGGGCCAACGTCCTGACTTTC. It is translated as CATSEGRATGANVLTF.

This clonotype was detected many times. The chain couples TRBV12-3 or TRBV12-4 to TRBJ2-2, with D perhaps matching TRBD1 or TRBD2 (5 bases each). The CDR3 spans 13 residues. Trimming took off 5 bases at V and 6 bases at J, with 10 bases between the two ends. The CDR3 loop is CASSKRGAGELFF. CDR3 coding DNA: TGTGCCAGCAGTAAACGAGGGGCCGGGGAGCTGTTTTTT.

The chain recombines TRBV2 with TRBJ2-1, with 14 bases fitting TRBD2. Per the germline V gene, CDR1 is SNHLY and CDR2 is FYNNEI. This CDR3 comprises 17 residues. With V trimmed by 2 bases and J by 1 base, 1 base remained unmatched. For the CDR3, the DNA is TGTGCCAGCAGTGAAAGACTAGCGGGAGGGTCCTACAATGAGCAGTTCTTC. The encoded protein is CASSERLAGGSYNEQFF.

This chain connects TRBV12-3 or TRBV12-4 to TRBJ1-1; D might be TRBD1 (6 bases). Trimming cost V 9 bases and J 1 base, with 15 bases left between them. This CDR3 has 14 amino acids. The CDR3: CASAGARENTEAFF. CDR3 DNA sequence: TGTGCCAGTGCAGGGGCACGGGAGAACACTGAAGCTTTCTTT.

This clonotype was detected only a few times. Given a much more abundant clone one base away, this may be a read error. The rearrangement joins TRBV20-1 to TRBJ2-1; D ambiguous. The germline CDR1 and CDR2 sequences are DFQATT and SNEGSKA (reference sequence). This CDR3 contains 12 residues. The CDR3 reads CSARDRAPNWIF. The CDR3 bases are TGCAGTGCTAGAGATCGAGCCCCGAATTGGATCTTC.

Of note for this clonotype: This sequence may be a read error, since a much larger clone differs from it by one base. J is TRBJ2-7 and V is TRBV5-6, with 9 positions matching TRBD2. The V gene end was trimmed by 2 bases and the J gene end by 3 bases; junction bases not matched to a gene: 3. This CDR3 comprises 14 residues. Germline V gives CDR1 SGHDT, CDR2 YYEEEE. CDR3 protein: CASSFRTSDYEQYF. The CDR3 DNA follows: TGTGCCAGCAGCTTTCGGACTAGCGACTACGAGCAGTACTTC.

The rearrangement joins TRBV5-4 to TRBJ2-5; 10 bases map to TRBD2. CDR1 SGHNT and CDR2 YYREEE come from the germline V gene (reference sequence). J lost 10 bases, V lost 5 bases, and 17 bases had no gene match. The CDR3 runs to 16 residues. CDR3 loop: CASSGGVAGGPRDQYF. The CDR3, as DNA: TGTGCCAGCAGTGGGGGGGTAGCGGGAGGTCCAAGGGACCAGTACTTC.

This clonotype came up many times. The chain is built from TRBV12-3 or TRBV12-4 and TRBJ1-2; TRBD1 matches 8 bases. Losses at the gene ends were 6 bases for V and 2 bases for J; bases not matched to a gene: 2. The CDR3 sequence is 13 residues long. The CDR3 nucleotides read TGTGCCAGCAGCGACAGGGGAAACTATGGCTACACCTTC. Its translation is CASSDRGNYGYTF.

The genes are TRBV7-2 and TRBJ2-7; perhaps TRBD2 as D (5 bases). Germline CDR1 is SGHTA and CDR2 is FQGNSA. The CDR3 is 14 amino acids. V was cut by 5 bases and J by 7 bases, with 18 bases left in between. CDR3 loop: CASSPPGDRGEQYF. DNA of the CDR3: TGTGCCAGCAGCCCTCCGGGCGACCGCGGGGAGCAGTACTTC.

This clonotype was counted many times. This chain uses TRBV19 with TRBJ2-7, with D perhaps TRBD1 or TRBD2 (5 bases each). V lost 3 bases and J lost 4, with 16 bases in between. The CDR3 consists of 15 residues. CDR1 and CDR2 from the germline V gene are LNHDA and SQIVND (reference sequence). The CDR3 loop reads CASSIQMMGEYEQYF. CDR3 nucleotides: TGTGCCAGTAGTATCCAGATGATGGGGGAATACGAGCAGTACTTC.

This sequence joins TRBV12-3 or TRBV12-4 and TRBJ1-2; D gene uncertain. The CDR3 is 13 residues long. The ends were cut back, 6 bases at V and 6 bases at J, with 14 bases in the middle. CDR3 nucleotide sequence: TGTGCCAGCAGCGATATACAGTTTGATGGCTACACCTTC. Protein product: CASSDIQFDGYTF.

The DNA for the CDR3 is TGTGCCAGCAGCTGGGGTGGAAGAGGGAACTCCTACGAGCAGTACTTC. Protein product: CASSWGGRGNSYEQYF. The chain carries TRBV5-4 and TRBJ2-7; tentatively, D is TRBD2 (5 bases). This CDR3 region has 16 residues. Germline loops: CDR1 SGHNT, CDR2 YYREEE (reference sequence). Trimming took 3 bases from V and 0 from J, leaving 16 bases between them.

This clonotype was seen at least ten times. V and J are TRBV4-3 and TRBJ1-3; no firm D call. V was clipped by 1 base and J by 4 bases, with 8 bases between them. CDR3 size: 14 residues. Germline V CDR1 and CDR2: LGHNA, YSLEER. CDR3 protein: CASSQGVGGNTIYF. CDR3 nucleotide sequence: TGCGCCAGCAGCCAAGGTGTGGGGGGAAACACCATATATTTT.

This clonotype was seen many times. V and J are TRBV4-1 and TRBJ2-7; TRBD2 matches at 13 bases. The germline V gene encodes CDR1 MGHRA and CDR2 YSYEKL. V was pared by 0 bases and J by 3 bases, with 2 bases of the junction left unmatched. CDR3 length: 16 amino acids. The DNA of the CDR3 is TGCGCCAGCAGCCAAGAGGGACTAGCGGGGAGCTACGAGCAGTACTTC. Amino acids: CASSQEGLAGSYEQYF.

This clonotype was seen many times. The V gene is TRBV7-9, the J gene TRBJ2-7; a possible D gene is TRBD1 (6 bases). In germline, CDR1 is SEHNR, CDR2 FQNEAQ (reference sequence). The germline V and J ends were trimmed by 3 bases and 4 bases, with 7 bases remaining between them. This CDR3 has 12 amino acids. The CDR3 nucleotides are TGTGCCAGCAGCTTTGACAGGTACGAGCAGTACTTC. Translation gives CASSFDRYEQYF.

Note on this clonotype: Possible read error: a much larger clone is one base away. V and J are TRBV11-2 and TRBJ2-7; TRBD2 aligns across 12 bases. Germline CDR1 and CDR2: SGHAT and FQNNGV. This CDR3 region has 17 residues. CDR3: CASSRQPLAGGSYEQCF. DNA for the CDR3: TGTGCCAGCAGCCGGCAGCCCCTAGCGGGGGGGAGCTACGAGCAGTGCTTC. The full variable domain, in which reference TRBV11-2 and TRBJ2-7 provide the parts outside the CDR3, is EAGVAQSPRYKIIEKRQSVAFWCNPISGHATLYWYQQILGQGPKLLIQFQNNGVVDDSQLPKDRFSAERLKGVDSTLKIQPAKLEDSAVYLCASSRQPLAGGSYEQCFGPGTRLTVT.

In its sample, this clonotype was seen many times. V is TRBV24-1 and J is TRBJ1-2; tentatively, D is TRBD1 (5 bases). The V end was cut by 7 bases, the J end by 8 bases, with 16 bases between. The CDR3 runs to 13 residues. Germline V gene data show CDR1 as KGHDR and CDR2 as SFDVKD. The CDR3 nucleotides read TGTGCCACCAGGGACACCCTTTCGGGGGGCTACACCTTC. This sequence encodes CATRDTLSGGYTF.

The gene calls are TRBV7-3 and TRBJ1-1; tentatively, D is TRBD1 (5 bases). Germline V CDR1 and CDR2: SGHTA, FQGTGA. Trimming left V 5 bases short and J 8 bases short, with 9 bases between. This CDR3 has 11 residues. The CDR3 bases are TGTGCCAGCAGCGAAGGGGTGGAAGCTTTCTTT. Translation: CASSEGVEAFF.